These T cell receptor beta chains were read from a single sample in a study of graft-versus-host responses after intestinal transplantation. Measured with immunoSEQ multiplex PCR; TCRdb has only the in-frame clones, and not every one. Found here are nearly 45,000 clones, about 91% of them singletons; the top ten hold roughly 4.5%. Sequences were derived from PBMCs, sampled 524 days after transplant. The receptors were sampled from a human patient who received an intestinal transplant, so some T cells may come from the graft donor. Each CDR3 is given with its conserved first and last residue. Each record gives: D gene, clone size, V gene, J gene, CDR3 protein, CDR3 DNA. D genes are given only for firm matches. Rows may omit the clone size; those that give it use once, few, many or a size class.

TRBD1	NA	TRBV28	TRBJ1-3	CASSSTGDPGNTIYF	TGTGCCAGCAGTTCAACAGGGGACCCTGGAAACACCATATATTTT
TRBD2	NA	TRBV14	TRBJ2-1	CASSQGRSGRNGPFF	TGTGCCAGCAGCCAAGGTCGTAGCGGGAGAAATGGACCGTTCTTC
TRBD1	NA	TRBV19	TRBJ2-1	CASIGRTGGSNEQFF	TGTGCCAGTATTGGGCGGACAGGGGGGTCCAATGAGCAGTTCTTC
NA	NA	TRBV27	TRBJ2-1	CASSLSGLSSYNEQFF	TGTGCCAGCAGTTTATCGGGACTTAGCTCCTACAATGAGCAGTTCTTC
NA	NA	TRBV11-2	TRBJ1-2	CASSPKVARYGYTF	TGTGCCAGCAGTCCTAAGGTAGCTCGCTATGGCTACACCTTC
NA	few	TRBV28	TRBJ2-5	CASSLDETQYF	TGTGCCAGCAGTTTAGACGAGACCCAGTACTTC
TRBD2	NA	TRBV7-9	TRBJ2-3	CASSDKWGGDTQYF	TGTGCCAGCAGCGACAAGTGGGGGGGAGATACGCAGTATTTT
NA	once	TRBV5-4	TRBJ1-1	CASSLGGGPLNTEAFF	TGTGCCAGCAGCTTGGGGGGGGGCCCTCTGAACACTGAAGCTTTCTTT
NA	NA	TRBV6-5	TRBJ1-1	CASRPVGGNTEAFF	TGTGCCAGCAGACCCGTTGGAGGGAACACTGAAGCTTTCTTT
NA	NA	TRBV5-6	TRBJ1-1	CASSQIMNTEAFF	TGTGCCAGCAGTCAGATAATGAACACTGAAGCTTTCTTT
NA	NA	TRBV27	TRBJ2-7	CASSLRDSRGEQYF	TGTGCCAGCAGTTTAAGGGACTCTAGAGGGGAGCAGTACTTC
NA	NA	TRBV9	TRBJ2-5	CASSVDEGETQYF	TGTGCCAGCAGCGTAGATGAGGGAGAGACCCAGTACTTC
NA	NA	TRBV6-1	TRBJ2-4	CASSEDDLWADKNIQYF	TGTGCCAGCAGTGAAGACGACCTATGGGCGGACAAAAACATTCAGTACTTC
NA	NA	TRBV19	TRBJ1-1	CASTLSTGMNTEAFF	TGTGCCAGTACCCTTTCGACAGGTATGAACACTGAAGCTTTCTTT
TRBD1	NA	TRBV19	TRBJ1-1	CASSLPGQGVNTEAFF	TGTGCCAGTAGTTTACCCGGACAGGGCGTGAACACTGAAGCTTTCTTT
TRBD1	NA	TRBV5-1	TRBJ2-1	CASSLGQGPLVEQFF	TGCGCCAGCAGCTTGGGACAGGGTCCGCTGGTTGAGCAGTTCTTC
NA	NA	TRBV29-1	TRBJ2-1	CSADTRGRTYNEQFF	TGCAGCGCTGATACCAGGGGAAGGACCTACAATGAGCAGTTCTTC
NA	NA	TRBV5-1	TRBJ2-5	CASSLGAGASGETQYF	TGCGCCAGCAGCTTGGGAGCCGGGGCCTCAGGGGAGACCCAGTACTTC
NA	NA	TRBV27	TRBJ2-5	CASRRQVEETQYF	TGTGCCAGCAGAAGACAGGTCGAAGAGACCCAGTACTTC
NA	NA	TRBV9	TRBJ2-6	CASSVGGRGANVLTF	TGTGCCAGCAGCGTAGGTGGGAGAGGGGCCAACGTCCTGACTTTC
NA	NA	TRBV19	TRBJ2-7	CASASLENTYEQYF	TGTGCCAGTGCATCTCTGGAAAACACCTACGAGCAGTACTTC
NA	NA	TRBV2	TRBJ2-1	CASSDVGGPWNEQFF	TGTGCCAGCAGTGATGTAGGAGGGCCATGGAATGAGCAGTTCTTC
TRBD1	NA	TRBV6-5	TRBJ1-1	CASSLRDRGLTEAFF	TGTGCCAGCAGTCTCAGGGACAGGGGTTTAACTGAAGCTTTCTTT
NA	NA	TRBV28	TRBJ1-1	CASSLGWGSTEAFF	TGTGCCAGCAGTTTAGGGTGGGGAAGCACTGAAGCTTTCTTT
NA	NA	TRBV6-1	TRBJ2-7	CASSHLADSSYEQYF	TGTGCCAGCAGTCACCTCGCCGACAGTTCCTACGAGCAGTACTTC
NA	NA	TRBV5-4	TRBJ2-7	CASSFGISYEQYF	TGTGCCAGCAGCTTTGGTATCTCCTACGAGCAGTACTTC
NA	NA	TRBV19	TRBJ2-1	CATSSGTASYNEQFF	TGTGCCACCAGCTCCGGGACTGCCTCATACAATGAGCAGTTCTTC
NA	NA	TRBV14	TRBJ2-1	CASSQVFGYREQFF	TGTGCCAGCAGCCAAGTATTCGGCTACAGGGAGCAGTTCTTC
NA	NA	TRBV5-1	TRBJ1-1	CASSLDRETTEAFF	TGCGCCAGCAGCTTGGACAGGGAGACCACTGAAGCTTTCTTT
NA	NA	TRBV29-1	TRBJ1-1	CSVGTLNTEAFF	TGCAGCGTAGGGACCTTGAACACTGAAGCTTTCTTT
TRBD2	few	TRBV7-2	TRBJ2-2	CASSFPRLAGEAGELFF	TGTGCCAGCAGCTTTCCCAGACTAGCGGGAGAAGCCGGGGAGCTGTTTTTT
TRBD2	NA	TRBV7-2	TRBJ2-7	CASSLGAGAYEQYF	TGTGCCAGCAGCTTAGGGGCGGGAGCCTACGAGCAGTACTTC
NA	NA	TRBV6-6	TRBJ1-1	CASTPAAVNTEAFF	TGTGCCAGCACCCCAGCTGCCGTGAACACTGAAGCTTTCTTT
TRBD2	NA	TRBV11-2	TRBJ2-2	CASSPRTSGSTGELFF	TGTGCCAGCAGCCCACGGACTAGCGGGAGCACCGGGGAGCTGTTTTTT
NA	NA	TRBV28	TRBJ2-2	CASSWDIGTGELFF	TGTGCCAGCAGTTGGGACATCGGCACCGGGGAGCTGTTTTTT
NA	NA	TRBV6-1	TRBJ2-1	CATGHYNEQFF	TGTGCCACGGGGCACTACAATGAGCAGTTCTTC
NA	NA	TRBV5-1	TRBJ2-1	CASSLVSGAGRQGNEQFF	TGCGCCAGCAGCTTGGTTTCGGGCGCAGGAAGGCAGGGCAATGAGCAGTTCTTC
NA	NA	TRBV11-3	TRBJ2-2	CASSLSATPPGELFF	TGTGCCAGCAGCTTAAGTGCCACGCCCCCCGGGGAGCTGTTTTTT
TRBD1	NA	TRBV6-6	TRBJ1-2	CASSRDRGFAYGYTF	TGTGCCAGCAGTAGAGACAGGGGGTTCGCCTATGGCTACACCTTC
NA	NA	TRBV10-3	TRBJ2-7	CAISEGGGYEQYF	TGTGCCATCAGTGAGGGAGGAGGCTACGAGCAGTACTTC
NA	few	TRBV19	TRBJ1-2	CASSWSLGDYGYTF	TGTGCCAGTAGTTGGTCCCTGGGGGACTATGGCTACACCTTC
TRBD1	NA	TRBV9	TRBJ2-7	CASSSGQGAYEQYF	TGTGCCAGCAGCTCAGGACAGGGGGCGTACGAGCAGTACTTC
NA	few	TRBV2	TRBJ2-5	CASSEETQYF	TGTGCCAGCAGTGAAGAGACCCAGTACTTC
NA	NA	TRBV18	TRBJ2-7	CASSLVAGPSYEQYF	TGTGCCAGCTCACTAGTAGCAGGGCCTTCGTACGAGCAGTACTTC
NA	few	TRBV4-1	TRBJ2-1	CASSQDVGRLIEQFF	TGCGCCAGCAGCCAAGATGTCGGCAGACTCATCGAGCAGTTCTTC
NA	once	TRBV28	TRBJ2-3	CATTSGTDTQYF	TGTGCCACCACCTCGGGCACAGATACGCAGTATTTT
TRBD1	NA	TRBV14	TRBJ1-1	CASSPDRGPLMNTEAFF	TGTGCCAGCAGCCCGGACAGGGGGCCCCTAATGAACACTGAAGCTTTCTTT
NA	NA	TRBV28	TRBJ2-7	CASSWEQDPGDYEQYF	TGTGCCAGCAGTTGGGAACAGGACCCTGGCGACTACGAGCAGTACTTC
NA	NA	TRBV4-3	TRBJ1-4	CASSQDRTGEKLFF	TGCGCCAGCAGCCAAGATCGGACGGGGGAAAAACTGTTTTTT
NA	NA	TRBV5-1	TRBJ2-3	CASSTGLDHTDTQYF	TGCGCCAGCAGCACGGGACTGGACCACACAGATACGCAGTATTTT
NA	NA	TRBV27	TRBJ2-7	CASSPQEGNLYEQYF	TGTGCCAGCAGTCCCCAGGAGGGTAATCTTTACGAGCAGTACTTC
NA	NA	TRBV6-1	TRBJ1-2	CASSVTAPTNYGYTF	TGTGCCAGCAGTGTAACTGCGCCGACTAACTATGGCTACACCTTC
TRBD1	NA	TRBV5-6	TRBJ2-1	CASSLRTGSSYNEQFF	TGTGCCAGCAGCTTGAGGACAGGGAGCTCCTACAATGAGCAGTTCTTC
TRBD2	NA	TRBV15	TRBJ2-7	CATSRYGTSGYEQYF	TGTGCCACCAGCAGATACGGGACTAGCGGCTACGAGCAGTACTTC
NA	NA	TRBV11-2	TRBJ1-5	CASSLAGDQPQHF	TGTGCCAGCAGCTTAGCAGGGGATCAGCCCCAGCATTTT
TRBD2	NA	TRBV10-3	TRBJ2-7	CAISTGTTYSYEQYF	TGTGCCATCAGCACCGGGACTACCTACTCCTACGAGCAGTACTTC
NA	once	TRBV18	TRBJ1-1	CASSPNGEVNTEAFF	TGTGCCAGCTCACCAAATGGAGAGGTGAACACTGAAGCTTTCTTT
NA	NA	TRBV9	TRBJ2-1	CASSVGVGGGYNEQFF	TGTGCCAGCAGCGTAGGGGTAGGGGGTGGGTACAATGAGCAGTTCTTC
TRBD1	NA	TRBV7-8	TRBJ2-7	CASSLRATGWLYEQYF	TGTGCCAGCAGCTTAAGGGCGACAGGGTGGTTGTACGAGCAGTACTTC
NA	NA	TRBV10-3	TRBJ2-5	CAISESLSGGKQETQYF	TGTGCCATCAGTGAGTCGTTAAGCGGAGGGAAACAAGAGACCCAGTACTTC